This T cell receptor (beta chain) was sequenced in a study of regulatory T cells in long-lasting Graves disease. The study's findings and limits: It was in persistent disease that TRBV28, TRBJ1-2 and TRBJ2-5 were favored. Relative to new patients (under 1,000), persistent patients exhibited greater sharing of public clonotypes (around 3,000).

Many counts were recorded for this clonotype. Its specificity is unknown. This sample's time point: persistent/refractory GD, antithyroid drugs over 5 years with positive TRAb. PBMC RNA was the source of the TCR library. TCR beta libraries were built with iRepertoire HTBI primers and Arm-PCR of CDR3 regions. TCRdb reprocessed the multiplex PCR reads via MiXCR and lists one record per CDR3 protein. The data hold a few hundred thousand distinct CDR3 sequences, with around 23% observed a single time. Trimming took 7 bases from V and 4 from J, leaving 17 bases between them. Germline V gene lookup returns CDR1 SNHLY and CDR2 FYNNEI. The CDR3 is made up of 14 amino acids.

The clonotype comes from a female donor with Graves disease. The V and J genes are TRBV2 and TRBJ2-7; TRBD1 or TRBD2 may be the D gene (5 bases each). Sequenced here: peripheral blood mononuclear cells (PBMCs), sampled when the disease was refractory, from a patient treated with antithyroid drugs. In nucleotides, the CDR3 is TGTGCCAGCACTCAGGGCGGGCAGCAATACGAGCAGTACTTC. Its translation: CASTQGGQQYEQYF. The full variable domain, in which reference TRBV2 and TRBJ2-7 provide the parts outside the CDR3, is EPEVTQTPSHQVTQMGQEVILRCVPISNHLYFYWYRQILGQKVEFLVSFYNNEISEKSEIFDDQFSVERPDGSNFTLKIRSTKLEDSAMYFCASTQGGQQYEQYFGPGTRLTVT.